This T cell receptor beta chain was recovered during a study of PD-L1 blockade in urothelial cancer. Overall study: Male sex and bladder-origin urothelial cancer characterized about 85% of the 29 patients.

V was trimmed by 0 bases and J by 6 bases, leaving 33 bases between them. The V gene's germline CDR1 is LNHNV and CDR2 YYDKDF (reference sequence). The CDR3 spans 22 residues. Only in-frame clones appear in the TCRdb table, and some are missing; sequencing was by immunoSEQ multiplex PCR. The data show more than 85,000 clones, over 80% seen once. The patients' disease, urothelial carcinoma, was locally advanced or metastatic. All patients handed over anywhere from 1 to 8 samples, pretreatment and on-treatment. This TCR was sampled from a woman of 80 years or more with urothelial cancer. The rearrangement uses TRBV15 and TRBJ1-5, with D possibly TRBD1 on 5 matching bases. Sample: PBMCs, taken around atezolizumab (anti-PD-L1) treatment. CDR3 amino acids: CATSRDGYEDQWGVRGSQPQHF. The CDR3 nucleotides read TGTGCCACCAGCAGAGATGGATATGAGGACCAGTGGGGCGTCCGGGGGAGTCAGCCCCAGCATTTT.